One and the same sample provided the 20 T cell receptor beta chains below, sequenced in a study of cytotoxic CD8 clonotypes in ibrutinib-treated CLL. Sequencing was performed with immunoSEQ multiplex PCR; in TCRdb, only in-frame clones are kept and a portion is missing. Of some 310,000 clones in the sample, 80% were seen once. This material consisted of PBMCs, taken before ibrutinib treatment. The receptors originated from a human donor with chronic lymphocytic leukemia.

The V and J genes are TRBV5-4 and TRBJ1-5; no definite D call. This CDR3 spans 14 amino acids. Germline CDR1 reads SGHNT; CDR2 reads YYREEE (reference sequence). V was shortened by 0 bases and J by 9 bases, with 13 bases between the two germline ends. The CDR3 DNA reads TGTGCCAGCAGCTTGGGTCCCGATTTTATGCCCCAGCATTTT. Its protein is CASSLGPDFMPQHF.

The gene calls are TRBV27 and TRBJ2-1; weak D call: TRBD1 (6 bases). The germline V gene has CDR1 MNHEY and CDR2 SMNVEV (reference sequence). The CDR3 spans 19 residues. With 6 bases removed from V and 0 bases from J, the gap between germline ends came to 24 bases. Here the CDR3 reads CASRRRQANPQSSYNEQFF. Written as DNA, the CDR3 is TGTGCCAGCAGGAGAAGACAGGCCAACCCCCAAAGCTCCTACAATGAGCAGTTCTTC.

This clone was picked up a small number of times. V is TRBV11-2 and J is TRBJ1-3; possibly TRBD1 for D (5 bases). This CDR3 contains 15 residues. Germline V gene sequence: CDR1 SGHAT, CDR2 FQNNGV. Trimming removed 1 base from V and 0 bases from J, with 7 bases in between. The CDR3 DNA sequence: TGTGCCAGCAGCTTAGTGCAGGGCTCTGGAAACACCATATATTTT. The encoded protein is CASSLVQGSGNTIYF.

The chain uses TRBV5-1 and TRBJ2-2; D possibly corresponds to TRBD2 (6 bases). CDR1 and CDR2 from the germline V gene are SGHRS and YFSETQ. The V end was cut by 0 bases, the J end by 6 bases, with 15 bases between. There are 16 residues in the CDR3. The CDR3 reads CASSLVGGIGAGELFF. The CDR3 DNA sequence: TGCGCCAGCAGCTTGGTCGGCGGGATAGGTGCCGGGGAGCTGTTTTTT.

The rearrangement links TRBV10-3 to TRBJ2-5, with 10 positions matching TRBD2. V lost 6 bases and J lost 4; bases outside the gene matches: 8. The germline CDR1 and CDR2 sequences are ENHRY and SYGVKD. The CDR3 is made up of 15 amino acids. The CDR3 spells CAISVSGRRGETQYF. CDR3 DNA sequence: TGTGCCATCAGCGTTAGCGGGAGGAGGGGAGAGACCCAGTACTTC.

The chain combines TRBV6-5 with TRBJ2-7; D not certain. CDR1 is MNHEY and CDR2 is SVGAGI in the germline V gene. CDR3 length: 15 residues. Deletions cut 0 bases from V and 5 bases from J, with 14 bases between. The CDR3 loop is CASSYSWASRDEQYF. In DNA form, the CDR3 reads TGTGCCAGCAGTTACTCTTGGGCAAGTCGAGACGAGCAGTACTTC.

The gene calls are TRBV7-6 and TRBJ2-1, with TRBD2 identical over 12 bases. The CDR3 loop spans 19 amino acids. With 2 bases clipped from V and 6 bases from J, the junction kept 14 bases outside the gene matches. CDR1 is SGHVS and CDR2 is FNYEAQ in the germline V gene. The CDR3 nucleotides read TGTGCCAGCAGCTTATGGTGGACTAGCGGGAAGGGAGGGCTCAATGAGCAGTTCTTC. Its protein is CASSLWWTSGKGGLNEQFF.

The chain couples TRBV9 to TRBJ2-1, with 8 nucleotides matching TRBD2. Germline-derived CDR1 and CDR2 are SGDLS and YYNGEE. The CDR3 runs to 16 residues. With V trimmed by 0 bases and J by 8 bases, 10 bases remained unmatched. As DNA, the CDR3 is TGTGCCAGCAGCGTAGCCGACAGCGGGAGTATGTATGAGCAGTTCTTC. Amino acid sequence: CASSVADSGSMYEQFF.

This rearrangement joins TRBV23-1 to TRBJ2-2; TRBD2 matches 11 bases. TRBV23-1 falls under the ORF class, with uncertain function. V shed 4 bases and J 5 bases; nucleotides not matched to a gene: 9. CDR3 length: 17 amino acids. The CDR3 DNA reads as TGCGCCAGCAGTCGTTTTACTAGCGGGAGAATTACCGGGGAGCTGTTTTTT. Translation: CASSRFTSGRITGELFF.

This chain uses TRBV2 with TRBJ2-5; TRBD1 matches at 8 bases. CDR3 size: 14 residues. V was pared by 4 bases and J by 5 bases, with 6 bases of the junction left unmatched. Germline V gene data show CDR1 as SNHLY and CDR2 as FYNNEI. The CDR3 DNA is TGTGCCAGCAGTGTGACAGGGGATGTGGAGACCCAGTACTTC. Translated, it gives CASSVTGDVETQYF.

V gene TRBV5-6 combines with J gene TRBJ2-7, with TRBD2 identical over 12 bases. This CDR3 contains 15 residues. The germline V gene has CDR1 SGHDT and CDR2 YYEEEE. The J segment lost 6 bases and the V segment lost 1 base, leaving 5 bases of the junction unmatched. The chain's CDR3 is CASSLYRLAGVEQYF. In DNA, the CDR3 is TGTGCCAGCAGCTTGTATAGACTAGCGGGAGTCGAGCAGTACTTC.

This chain joins TRBV2 and TRBJ2-5; D may match TRBD1 or TRBD2 (5 bases each). V lost 7 bases, J lost 7 bases, and 16 bases lay in between. Germline V gene data show CDR1 as SNHLY and CDR2 as FYNNEI. CDR3 size: 13 residues. The CDR3 DNA reads as TGTGCCAGCACCGTGGGGGATGGTGGGACCCAGTACTTC. It encodes CASTVGDGGTQYF.

V gene TRBV9 combines with J gene TRBJ2-3; the D is unclear. The germline V gene encodes CDR1 SGDLS and CDR2 YYNGEE. V dropped 0 bases and J dropped 5 bases, with 19 bases sitting between them. This CDR3 is 17 amino acids long. The CDR3 DNA reads TGTGCCAGCAGCGTAGGGGGTTCAGGCCCCTCGGGAGATACGCAGTATTTT. It specifies CASSVGGSGPSGDTQYF.

Concerning this clone: Additional DNA sequences in this sample encode the identical CDR3. The rearrangement joins TRBV15 to TRBJ1-1; D gene uncertain. The ends were cut back, 0 bases at V and 0 bases at J, with 2 bases in the middle. The CDR3 extends over 13 amino acids. CDR1 and CDR2 from the germline V gene are LNHNV and YYDKDF (reference sequence). Here the CDR3 reads CATSRDLNTEAFF. The CDR3, as DNA: TGTGCCACCAGCAGAGATCTGAACACTGAAGCTTTCTTT.

The rearrangement joins TRBV5-1 to TRBJ1-1; D unresolved. In germline, CDR1 is SGHRS, CDR2 YFSETQ. The CDR3 is 15 amino acids. Trimming removed 0 bases from V and 1 base from J, with 10 bases in between. The chain's CDR3 is CASSLDQVRNTEAFF. In DNA form, the CDR3 reads TGCGCCAGCAGCTTGGACCAGGTCCGGAACACTGAAGCTTTCTTT.

The chain recombines TRBV5-1 with TRBJ2-1, with 8 bases aligning to TRBD2. The CDR3 runs to 14 residues. From germline, CDR1 is SGHRS and CDR2 YFSETQ. V gave up 8 bases and J gave up 10 bases; unmatched junction bases: 14. CDR3 coding DNA: TGCGCCAGTGCCGGGACTAGTCTCTCCAGAGAGCAGTTCTTC. This encodes CASAGTSLSREQFF.

The chain has TRBV7-2 and TRBJ1-2, with a weak D call TRBD1 (6 bases). Trimming removed 5 bases at V and 2 bases at J, with 15 bases between. The length of the CDR3 is 15 residues. Germline CDR1 is SGHTA and CDR2 is FQGNSA. The CDR3 nucleotides are TGTGCCAGCAGCCTCCGGGACACACACAACTATGGCTACACCTTC. This sequence encodes CASSLRDTHNYGYTF.

The chain uses TRBV29-1 and TRBJ1-1; 8 nucleotides match TRBD1. The CDR3 is 13 amino acids. CDR1 is SQVTM and CDR2 is ANQGSEA in the germline V gene. V was clipped by 5 bases and J by 3 bases; unmatched bases: 5. The CDR3 region is CSVWTGRYTEAFF. The CDR3 nucleotides read TGCAGCGTTTGGACAGGGCGGTACACTGAAGCTTTCTTT.

V is TRBV5-1 and J is TRBJ2-7; D tentatively reads TRBD1 or TRBD2 (5 bases each). The ends were cut back, 7 bases at V and 2 bases at J, with 10 bases in the middle. The CDR3 runs 12 residues. The germline V gene has CDR1 SGHRS and CDR2 YFSETQ. The CDR3 sequence: CASRLGAYEQYF. In DNA, the CDR3 is TGCGCCAGCCGCCTGGGGGCCTACGAGCAGTACTTC.

The chain employs TRBV11-2 and TRBJ2-2, with D possibly TRBD1 on 7 matching bases. The CDR3 totals 15 residues. The germline gives CDR1 SGHAT, CDR2 FQNNGV. The ends were cut back, 7 bases at V and 5 bases at J, with 17 bases in the middle. The CDR3 nucleotides read TGTGCCAGCACGCTCGCAGGGGGGATGACCGGGGAGCTGTTTTTT. Translated: CASTLAGGMTGELFF.